The 11 T cell receptor beta chains below were found in one sample sequenced in a study of OX40 agonist ivuxolimab in advanced cancers. Here immunoSEQ multiplex PCR was the method, and the copy in TCRdb shows in-frame clones only, minus some. The sample records about 100,000 clones, less than 95% being singletons. The sample in question was CD4+ or CD8+ T cells sorted from blood, obtained in a trial of the OX40 agonist ivuxolimab. These receptors were collected from an adult with an advanced solid tumor such as melanoma, head and neck, liver or kidney cancer.

The CDR3 is CASSLGLGGRANEQYF. CDR3 DNA sequence: TGTGCCAGCAGCTTAGGCCTCGGCGGGAGGGCCAACGAGCAGTACTTC. The V and J genes are TRBV13 and TRBJ2-7; 9 bases agree with TRBD2. This CDR3 is built from 16 residues. Germline loops: CDR1 PRHDT, CDR2 FYEKMQ (reference sequence). V trimming: 0 bases; J trimming: 5 bases; junction bases outside the gene matches: 8.

The chain carries TRBV30 and TRBJ2-2, with D possibly TRBD2 on 6 matching bases. This CDR3 has 15 residues. Per germline, CDR1 GTSNPN and CDR2 SVGIG (reference sequence). Trimming left V 1 base short and J 4 bases short, with 13 bases between. CDR3 loop: CAWSAQRVSTGELFF. DNA of the CDR3: TGTGCCTGGAGTGCCCAGCGGGTCAGCACCGGGGAGCTGTTTTTT.

The rearrangement links TRBV11-2 to TRBJ2-1; no definite D call. Deletions cut 1 base from V and 12 bases from J, with 19 bases between. Germline CDR1 SGHAT, CDR2 FQNNGV. The CDR3 is 15 amino acids. The CDR3 nucleotides are TGTGCCAGCAGCTTAGTGCAGGATCCCTACCTGGGGCAGTTCTTC. Translation gives CASSLVQDPYLGQFF.

This clone was counted once. In DNA, the CDR3 is TGTGCCAGCAGCCGCGGTGGACAGAGGGGCTACAATGAGCAGTTCTTC. Protein: CASSRGGQRGYNEQFF. The J gene is TRBJ2-1, the V gene TRBV4-2, with a possible D match to TRBD1 (6 bases). The CDR3 spans 16 residues. CDR1 is LGHNA and CDR2 is YNFKEQ in the germline V gene. V was trimmed by 4 bases and J by 3 bases, leaving 16 bases between them.

CDR3 region: CASSPRTSGYGEQFF. The CDR3 coding sequence is TGTGCCAGTAGCCCGAGGACTAGCGGGTACGGTGAGCAGTTCTTC. The rearrangement links TRBV19 to TRBJ2-1, with 11 positions matching TRBD2. Trimming at V came to 6 bases and at J to 9 bases, leaving 10 bases not matched to a gene. This CDR3 is 15 amino acids long. Germline CDR1 LNHDA, CDR2 SQIVND (reference sequence).

The rearrangement links TRBV5-4 to TRBJ1-5, with 7 positions matching TRBD1. The CDR3 extends over 13 amino acids. Germline CDR1 SGHNT, CDR2 YYREEE (reference sequence). The junction had 4 bases not matched to a gene; V was cut back by 5 bases and J by 5 bases. CDR3 sequence: CASSSDRDQPQHF. The CDR3 DNA reads as TGTGCCAGCAGTTCAGACAGGGATCAGCCCCAGCATTTT.

The V gene is TRBV6-4, the J gene TRBJ1-4; D is possibly TRBD1 (5 bases). Germline V lookup: CDR1 MRHNA, CDR2 SNTAGT. CDR3 length: 14 amino acids. Trimming took 4 bases from V and 11 from J, leaving 17 bases between them. In DNA, the CDR3 is TGTGCCAGCAGTGTAGACAGCGGGATCGGGAAACTGTTTTTT. Its translation is CASSVDSGIGKLFF.

The CDR3 nucleotides are TGTGCCAGCAGCTTGAGGACAGGCCGGGATCAGCCCCAGCATTTT. This codes for CASSLRTGRDQPQHF. The rearrangement uses TRBV11-3 and TRBJ1-5; 7 bases fit TRBD1. The CDR3 totals 15 residues. Trimming at V came to 3 bases and at J to 5 bases, leaving 7 bases not matched to a gene. Per germline, CDR1 SGHNT and CDR2 YENEEA.

The genes are TRBV21-1 and TRBJ1-6; TRBD1 is taken as the D call from the table, unchecked against the DNA. TRBV21-1 corresponds to a pseudogene. The CDR3 covers 12 residues. The CDR3 sequence is CATRTGHSPLHF. The CDR3 region has the DNA TGTGCCACCCGGACAGGGCATTCACCCCTCCACTTT.

The CDR3 DNA reads as TGCAGCGGCCGGACAGGGTTTGAAGCTTTCTTT. It specifies CSGRTGFEAFF. The chain joins TRBV29-1 to TRBJ1-1; 8 bases are shared with TRBD1. Germline CDR1 and CDR2: SQVTM and ANQGSEA. CDR3 length equals 11 residues. Trimming removed 7 bases from V and 7 bases from J; junction bases left unmatched: 5.

CDR3 sequence: CASSSGTITDTQYF. The CDR3 coding sequence is TGTGCCAGCAGCTCCGGGACCATTACGGATACGCAGTATTTT. The gene calls are TRBV5-4 and TRBJ2-3; perhaps D is TRBD1 or TRBD2 (5 bases each). Trimming removed 3 bases from V and 6 bases from J, with 14 bases in between. The CDR3 runs 14 residues. Germline-derived CDR1 and CDR2 are SGHNT and YYREEE (reference sequence).